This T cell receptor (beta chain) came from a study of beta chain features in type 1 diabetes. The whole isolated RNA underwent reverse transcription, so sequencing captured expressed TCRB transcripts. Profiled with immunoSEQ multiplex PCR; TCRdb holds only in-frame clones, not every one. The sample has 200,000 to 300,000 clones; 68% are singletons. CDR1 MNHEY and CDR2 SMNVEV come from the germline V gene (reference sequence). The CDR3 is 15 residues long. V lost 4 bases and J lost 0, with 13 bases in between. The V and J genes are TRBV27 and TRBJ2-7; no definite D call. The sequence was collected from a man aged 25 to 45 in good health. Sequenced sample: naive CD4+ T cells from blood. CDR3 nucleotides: TGTGCCAGCAGTTCCCGTTTCACCGGCTCCTACGAGCAGTACTTC. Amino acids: CASSSRFTGSYEQYF.